This T cell receptor beta chain was found in a study of T cell changes during pregnancy in multiple sclerosis. Sequenced by immunoSEQ multiplex PCR; TCRdb stores in-frame clones only, minus some. The sample lists almost 65,000 clones; around 93% were seen once. This CDR3 region has 19 residues. CDR1 is SGHKS and CDR2 is YYEKEE in the germline V gene (reference sequence). V shed 5 bases, J shed 1 base, and the junction held 14 bases outside the gene matches. The specimen comprised peripheral blood, sampled in the first trimester of pregnancy. The origin of this receptor is a female donor with multiple sclerosis, enrolled in a pregnancy study. The chain combines TRBV5-5 with TRBJ2-6, with TRBD1 matching over 8 bases. The CDR3 nucleotides are TGTGCCAGCAGGGATTCGCTCAGGGGGCGGGGATCTGGGGCCAACGTCCTGACTTTC. It yields the protein CASRDSLRGRGSGANVLTF.